This T cell receptor (beta chain) appears in the sequencing data of a study of CD8 T cells in Susac syndrome. Regarding the study as a whole: The study conceded that its TCR sequencing and HLA analysis involved relatively few individuals.

V lost 7 bases to trimming and J lost 4 bases, with 17 bases between them. This CDR3 is built from 15 residues. In germline, CDR1 is SNHLY, CDR2 FYNNEI. A remark on this clonotype: The target antigen is unknown.

A quantity of about 0.5 to 1 ug RNA underwent reverse transcription using random hexamers. By means of immunoSEQ multiplex PCR, TCR beta CDR3 spanning 54 Vbeta and 13 Jbeta underwent amplification. TCRdb itself ran the immunoSEQ multiplex PCR reads through MiXCR, one entry per CDR3 protein. The data show fewer than 250,000 distinct CDR3 sequences, roughly 92% seen once. This chain connects TRBV2 to TRBJ1-5; D might be TRBD1 (5 bases). The receptor was derived from a human donor with multiple sclerosis. The sequencing input was CD8+ T cells from PBMCs. CDR3 residues: CASTLAGGGNQPQHF. DNA for the CDR3: TGTGCCAGCACCCTGGCGGGGGGTGGGAATCAGCCCCAGCATTTT.